These 7 T cell receptor beta chains were sequenced from one sample in a study of regulatory T cells in long-lasting Graves disease. As to time point: persistent/refractory GD, antithyroid drugs over 5 years with positive TRAb. PBMCs were the source of the RNA used for TCR sequencing. Combining iRepertoire HTBI primers with Arm-PCR of CDR3 regions, the authors built TCR beta libraries. One entry per CDR3 protein, called by TCRdb with MiXCR from the multiplex PCR reads. The sample has 350,000 to 450,000 distinct CDR3 sequences; approximately 25% are singletons. Sequenced here: peripheral blood mononuclear cells (PBMCs), sampled when the disease was refractory, from a patient treated with antithyroid drugs. The receptors were gathered from a woman aged 40 to 49 with Graves disease.

Ten or more counts support this clonotype. Here the CDR3 DNA reads TGTGCCAGCAGTTTCCCCAGTCGTTTGAGCCTTACCTACGAGCAGTACTTC. It yields the protein CASSFPSRLSLTYEQYF. The chain employs TRBV28 and TRBJ2-7; D is uncertain. Trimming shortened V by 3 bases and J by 2 bases, and 20 bases separated the two germline ends. The CDR3 extends over 17 amino acids. Germline values: CDR1 MDHEN, CDR2 SYDVKM. Using reference TRBV28 and TRBJ2-7 for the parts outside the CDR3, the full variable domain is DVKVTQSSRYLVKRTGEKVFLECVQDMDHENMFWYRQDPGLGLRLIYFSYDVKMKEKGDIPEGYSVSREKKERFSLILESASTNQTSMYLCASSFPSRLSLTYEQYFGPGTRLTVT.

This clonotype was detected many times. This chain links TRBV5-1 with TRBJ2-7, with 11 bases that match TRBD2. The trim removed 4 bases at V and 3 bases at J, leaving 6 bases unmatched. This CDR3 comprises 15 residues. Looked up from germline, CDR1 is SGHRS and CDR2 is YFSETQ. CDR3 sequence (DNA): TGCGCCAGCAGCAGAGGGACTAGCGGATACTACGAGCAGTACTTC. It yields the protein CASSRGTSGYYEQYF.

This clonotype has ten or more counts. CDR3 sequence: CASSTNGGISYEQYF. The CDR3 nucleotides read TGTGCCAGCAGTACCAATGGCGGGATTAGCTACGAGCAGTACTTC. The chain carries TRBV12-3 or TRBV12-4 and TRBJ2-7; maybe TRBD2 (6 bases). The CDR3 extends over 15 amino acids. V was pared by 5 bases and J by 3 bases, with 17 bases between.

This clonotype was counted at least ten times. The rearrangement links TRBV2 to TRBJ2-7; maybe TRBD1 (6 bases). CDR1 is SNHLY, CDR2 FYNNEI, per germline. Trimming left V 8 bases short and J 3 bases short, with 8 bases between. The CDR3 covers 11 residues. The CDR3 bases are TGTGCCAGCCAGACAGGCTACGAGCAGTACTTC. This sequence encodes CASQTGYEQYF.

The rearrangement joins TRBV18 to TRBJ1-6; 9 bases match TRBD1. The V gene end was trimmed by 8 bases and the J gene end by 7 bases; junction bases not matched to a gene: 6. Germline V gene data show CDR1 as KGHSH and CDR2 as LQKENI. The CDR3 is 14 residues long. The CDR3 DNA reads as TGTGCCAGCACGGACAGGGGCGGAAATTCACCCCTCCACTTT. Translating gives CASTDRGGNSPLHF.

This clonotype came up many times. This chain connects TRBV11-2 to TRBJ2-5; 8 bases fit TRBD2. Unmatched junction bases numbered 8, after V lost 6 bases and J lost 5 bases. The CDR3 loop spans 14 amino acids. Germline CDR1 SGHAT, CDR2 FQNNGV. CDR3 nucleotide sequence: TGTGCCAGCAGGTTAAGCGGGAGAAGTGAGACCCAGTACTTC. It is translated as CASRLSGRSETQYF.

The gene calls are TRBV20-1 and TRBJ1-1; TRBD1 might be the D (6 bases). V was cut by 0 bases and J by 1 base, with 15 bases left in between. Germline CDR1 DFQATT, CDR2 SNEGSKA (reference sequence). The CDR3 covers 16 residues. The DNA of the CDR3 is TGCAGTGCTAGAGATTGGGGGGGCGCCTCGAACACTGAAGCTTTCTTT. Its protein is CSARDWGGASNTEAFF.